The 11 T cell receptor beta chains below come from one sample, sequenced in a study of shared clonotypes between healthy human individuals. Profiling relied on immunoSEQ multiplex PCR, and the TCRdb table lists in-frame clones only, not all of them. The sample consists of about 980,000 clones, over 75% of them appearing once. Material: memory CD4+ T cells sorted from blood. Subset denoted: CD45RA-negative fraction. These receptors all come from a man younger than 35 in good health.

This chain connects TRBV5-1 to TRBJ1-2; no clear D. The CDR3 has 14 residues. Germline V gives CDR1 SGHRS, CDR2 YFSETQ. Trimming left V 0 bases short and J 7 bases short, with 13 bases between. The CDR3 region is CASSLGPGGSGYTF. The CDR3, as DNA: TGCGCCAGCAGCTTGGGTCCAGGCGGGAGTGGCTACACCTTC. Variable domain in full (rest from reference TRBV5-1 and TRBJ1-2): KAGVTQTPRYLIKTRGQQVTLSCSPISGHRSVSWYQQTPGQGLQFLFEYFSETQRNKGNFPGRFSGRQFSNSRSEMNVSTLELGDSALYLCASSLGPGGSGYTFGSGTRLTVV.

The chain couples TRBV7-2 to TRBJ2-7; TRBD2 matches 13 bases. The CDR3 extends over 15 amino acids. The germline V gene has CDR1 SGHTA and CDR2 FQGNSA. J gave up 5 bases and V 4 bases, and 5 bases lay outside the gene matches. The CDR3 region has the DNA TGTGCCAGCAGCTATGGGACTAGCGGGAATAACGAGCAGTACTTC. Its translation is CASSYGTSGNNEQYF.

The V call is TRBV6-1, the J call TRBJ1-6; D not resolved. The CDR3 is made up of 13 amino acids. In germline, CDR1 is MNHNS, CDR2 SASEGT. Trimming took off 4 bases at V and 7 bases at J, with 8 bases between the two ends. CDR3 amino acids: CASSAQLNSPLHF. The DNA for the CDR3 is TGTGCCAGCAGTGCACAGCTAAATTCACCCCTCCACTTT.

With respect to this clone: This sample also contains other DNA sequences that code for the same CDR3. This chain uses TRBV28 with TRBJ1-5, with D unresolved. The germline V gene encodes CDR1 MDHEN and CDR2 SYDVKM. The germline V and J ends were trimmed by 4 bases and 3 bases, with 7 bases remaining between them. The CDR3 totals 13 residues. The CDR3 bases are TGTGCCAGCAGTTCTGGGGTCAATCAGCCCCAGCATTTT. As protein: CASSSGVNQPQHF.

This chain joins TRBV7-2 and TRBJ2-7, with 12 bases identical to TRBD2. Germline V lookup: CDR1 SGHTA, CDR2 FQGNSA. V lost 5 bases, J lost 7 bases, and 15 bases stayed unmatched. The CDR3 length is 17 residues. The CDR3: CASSPRAPGLAGREQYF. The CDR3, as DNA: TGTGCCAGCAGCCCCCGAGCTCCGGGACTAGCGGGTAGGGAGCAGTACTTC.

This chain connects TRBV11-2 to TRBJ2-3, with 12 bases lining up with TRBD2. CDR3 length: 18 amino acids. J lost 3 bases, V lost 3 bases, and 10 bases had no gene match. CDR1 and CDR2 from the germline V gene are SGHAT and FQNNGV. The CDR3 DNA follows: TGTGCCAGCAGCTTCAACCCTCTAGCGGGGGGGCAGACAGATACGCAGTATTTT. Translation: CASSFNPLAGGQTDTQYF. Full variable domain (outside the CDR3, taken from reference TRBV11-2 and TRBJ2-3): EAGVAQSPRYKIIEKRQSVAFWCNPISGHATLYWYQQILGQGPKLLIQFQNNGVVDDSQLPKDRFSAERLKGVDSTLKIQPAKLEDSAVYLCASSFNPLAGGQTDTQYFGPGTRLTVL.

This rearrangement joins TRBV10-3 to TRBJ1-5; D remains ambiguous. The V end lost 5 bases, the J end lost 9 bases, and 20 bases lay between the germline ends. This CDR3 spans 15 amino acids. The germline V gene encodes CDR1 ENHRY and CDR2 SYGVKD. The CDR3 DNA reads TGTGCCATCAGTTCGGATGGGATAAGGGATTCGCCCCAGCATTTT. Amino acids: CAISSDGIRDSPQHF.

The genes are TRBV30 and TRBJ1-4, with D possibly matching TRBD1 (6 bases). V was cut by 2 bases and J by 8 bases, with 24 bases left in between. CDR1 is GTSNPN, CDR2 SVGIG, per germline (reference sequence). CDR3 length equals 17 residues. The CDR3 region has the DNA TGTGCCTGGAGTCCCCGTTGGGGGGCGACCGGATGGGAAAAACTGTTTTTT. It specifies CAWSPRWGATGWEKLFF.

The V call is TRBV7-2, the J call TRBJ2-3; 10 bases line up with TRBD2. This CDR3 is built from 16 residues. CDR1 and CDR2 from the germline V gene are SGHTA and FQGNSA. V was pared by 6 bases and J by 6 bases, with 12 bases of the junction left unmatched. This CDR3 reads CASRGLAGDISDTQYF. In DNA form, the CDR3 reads TGTGCCAGCAGGGGGCTAGCGGGAGATATTTCGGATACGCAGTATTTT.

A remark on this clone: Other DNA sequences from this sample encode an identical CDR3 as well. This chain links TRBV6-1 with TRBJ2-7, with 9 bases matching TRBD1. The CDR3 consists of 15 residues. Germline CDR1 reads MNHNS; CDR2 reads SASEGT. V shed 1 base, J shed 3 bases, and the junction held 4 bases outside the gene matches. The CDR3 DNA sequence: TGTGCCAGCAGTGAAGGTGGGACAGGGATCTACGAGCAGTACTTC. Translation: CASSEGGTGIYEQYF.

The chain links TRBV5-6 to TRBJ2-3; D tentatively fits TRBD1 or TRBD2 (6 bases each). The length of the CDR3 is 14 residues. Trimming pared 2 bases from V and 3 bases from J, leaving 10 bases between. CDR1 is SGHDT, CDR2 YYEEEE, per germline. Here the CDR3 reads CASSFQGRTDTQYF. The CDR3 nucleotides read TGTGCCAGCAGCTTTCAGGGGAGGACAGATACGCAGTATTTT. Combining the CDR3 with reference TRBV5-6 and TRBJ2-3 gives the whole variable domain DAGVTQSPTHLIKTRGQQVTLRCSPKSGHDTVSWYQQALGQGPQFIFQYYEEEERQRGNFPDRFSGHQFPNYSSELNVNALLLGDSALYLCASSFQGRTDTQYFGPGTRLTVL.